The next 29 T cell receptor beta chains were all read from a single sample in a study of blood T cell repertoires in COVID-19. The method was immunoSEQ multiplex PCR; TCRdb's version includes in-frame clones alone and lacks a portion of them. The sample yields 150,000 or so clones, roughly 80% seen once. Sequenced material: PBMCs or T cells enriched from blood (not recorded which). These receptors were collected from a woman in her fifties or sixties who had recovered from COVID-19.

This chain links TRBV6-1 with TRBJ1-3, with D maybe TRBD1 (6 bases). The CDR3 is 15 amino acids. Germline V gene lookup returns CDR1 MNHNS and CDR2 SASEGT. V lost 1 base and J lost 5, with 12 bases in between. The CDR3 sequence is CASSEGPGARNTIYF. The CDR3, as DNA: TGTGCCAGCAGTGAAGGGCCAGGGGCGAGAAACACCATATATTTT.

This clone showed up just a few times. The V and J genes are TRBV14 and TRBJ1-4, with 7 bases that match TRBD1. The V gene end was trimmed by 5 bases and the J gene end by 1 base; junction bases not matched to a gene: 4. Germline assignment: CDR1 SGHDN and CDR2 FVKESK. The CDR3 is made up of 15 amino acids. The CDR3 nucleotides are TGTGCCAGCAGCGAAAACAGGGGAACTAATGAAAAACTGTTTTTT. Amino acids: CASSENRGTNEKLFF. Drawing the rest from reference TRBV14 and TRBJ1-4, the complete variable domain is EAGVTQFPSHSVIEKGQTVTLRCDPISGHDNLYWYRRVMGKEIKFLLHFVKESKQDESGMPNNRFLAERTGGTYSTLKVQPAELEDSGVYFCASSENRGTNEKLFFGSGTQLSVL.

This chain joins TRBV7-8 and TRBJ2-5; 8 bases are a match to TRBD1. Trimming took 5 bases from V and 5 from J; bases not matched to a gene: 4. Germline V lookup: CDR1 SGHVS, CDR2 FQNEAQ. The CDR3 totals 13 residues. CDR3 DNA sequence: TGTGCCAGCAGCATAACAGGGGGGGAGACCCAGTACTTC. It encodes CASSITGGETQYF.

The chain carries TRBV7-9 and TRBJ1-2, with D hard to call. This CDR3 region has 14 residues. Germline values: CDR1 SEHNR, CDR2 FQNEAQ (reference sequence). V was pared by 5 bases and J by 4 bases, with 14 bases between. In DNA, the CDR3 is TGTGCCAGCAGCACCTCTACAAGACTCTATGGCTACACCTTC. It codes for CASSTSTRLYGYTF.

The CDR3 region is CAIHQGRGYNTEAFF. CDR3 DNA: TGTGCCATCCACCAAGGACGGGGATATAATACTGAAGCTTTCTTT. The rearrangement links TRBV5-4 to TRBJ1-1; D is unresolved. CDR3 length: 15 residues. CDR1 and CDR2 (germline): SGHNT, YYREEE (reference sequence). V was pared by 9 bases and J by 5 bases, with 23 bases between.

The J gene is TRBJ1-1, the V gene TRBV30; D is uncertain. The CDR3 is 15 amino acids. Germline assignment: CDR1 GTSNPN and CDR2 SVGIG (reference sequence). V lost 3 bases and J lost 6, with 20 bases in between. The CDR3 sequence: CAWSVVVWRGSEAFF. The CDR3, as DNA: TGTGCCTGGAGCGTAGTAGTGTGGAGAGGGTCTGAAGCTTTCTTT.

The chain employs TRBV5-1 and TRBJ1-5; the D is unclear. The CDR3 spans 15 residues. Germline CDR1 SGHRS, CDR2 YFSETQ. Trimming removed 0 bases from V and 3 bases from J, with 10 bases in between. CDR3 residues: CASSLGALPNQPQHF. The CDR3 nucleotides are TGCGCCAGCAGCTTGGGGGCCCTCCCCAATCAGCCCCAGCATTTT.

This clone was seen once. CDR3 loop: CASSLGASANTGELFF. CDR3 coding DNA: TGCGCCAGCAGCTTGGGTGCCAGCGCGAACACCGGGGAGCTGTTTTTT. V and J are TRBV5-1 and TRBJ2-2; D not certain. Deletions cut 0 bases from V and 0 bases from J, with 9 bases between. The CDR3 extends over 16 amino acids. Germline V gene data show CDR1 as SGHRS and CDR2 as YFSETQ.

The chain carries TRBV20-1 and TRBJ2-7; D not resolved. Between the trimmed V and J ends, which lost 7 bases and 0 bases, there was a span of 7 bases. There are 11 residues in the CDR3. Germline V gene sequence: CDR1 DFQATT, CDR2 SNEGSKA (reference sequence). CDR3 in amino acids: CSVYFSYEQYF. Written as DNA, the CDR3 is TGCAGTGTCTACTTCTCCTACGAGCAGTACTTC.

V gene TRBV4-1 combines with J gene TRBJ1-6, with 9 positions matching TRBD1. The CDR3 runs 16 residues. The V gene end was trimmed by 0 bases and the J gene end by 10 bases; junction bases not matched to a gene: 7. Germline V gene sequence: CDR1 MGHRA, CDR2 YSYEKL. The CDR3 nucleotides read TGCGCCAGCAGCCAAGATGGGACAGGGATAGGCTCACCCCTCCACTTT. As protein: CASSQDGTGIGSPLHF.

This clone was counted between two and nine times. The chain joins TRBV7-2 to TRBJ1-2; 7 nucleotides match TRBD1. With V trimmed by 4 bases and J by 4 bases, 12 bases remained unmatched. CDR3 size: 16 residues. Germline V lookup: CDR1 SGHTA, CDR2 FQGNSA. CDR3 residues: CASSSSYQTGTYGYTF. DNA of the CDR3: TGTGCCAGCAGCTCCTCCTACCAGACAGGGACCTATGGCTACACCTTC. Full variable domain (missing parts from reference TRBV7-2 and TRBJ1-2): GAGVSQSPSNKVTEKGKDVELRCDPISGHTALYWYRQSLGQGLEFLIYFQGNSAPDKSGLPSDRFSAERTGGSVSTLTIQRTQQEDSAVYLCASSSSYQTGTYGYTFGSGTRLTVV.

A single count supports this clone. The CDR3 reads CSVGGQASANYGYTF. CDR3 DNA: TGCAGCGTAGGGGGACAGGCCTCCGCTAACTATGGCTACACCTTC. The chain employs TRBV29-1 and TRBJ1-2, with 8 positions matching TRBD1. Trimming removed 6 bases from V and 0 bases from J; junction bases left unmatched: 9. The CDR3 has 15 residues. The V gene's germline CDR1 is SQVTM and CDR2 ANQGSEA.

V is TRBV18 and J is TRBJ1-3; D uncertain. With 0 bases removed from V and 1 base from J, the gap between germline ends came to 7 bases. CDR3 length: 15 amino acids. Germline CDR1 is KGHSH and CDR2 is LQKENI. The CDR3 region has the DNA TGTGCCAGCTCACCACCGCGGCAGTCTGGAAACACCATATATTTT. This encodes CASSPPRQSGNTIYF.

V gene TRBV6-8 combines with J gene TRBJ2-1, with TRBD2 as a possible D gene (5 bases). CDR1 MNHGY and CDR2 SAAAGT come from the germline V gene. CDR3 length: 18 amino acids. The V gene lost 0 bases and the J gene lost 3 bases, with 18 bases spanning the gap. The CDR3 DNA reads TGTGCCAGCAGTTACTCTCTCCCGTGGAGCCGGGACTACAATGAGCAGTTCTTC. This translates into CASSYSLPWSRDYNEQFF.

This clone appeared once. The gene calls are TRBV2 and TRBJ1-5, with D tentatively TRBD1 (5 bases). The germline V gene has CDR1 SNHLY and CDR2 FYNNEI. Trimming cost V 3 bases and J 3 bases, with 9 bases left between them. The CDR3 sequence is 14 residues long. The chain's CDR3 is CASSEVGDNQPQHF. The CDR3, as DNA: TGTGCCAGCAGTGAGGTAGGGGACAATCAGCCCCAGCATTTT. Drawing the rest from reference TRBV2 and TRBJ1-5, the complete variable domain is EPEVTQTPSHQVTQMGQEVILRCVPISNHLYFYWYRQILGQKVEFLVSFYNNEISEKSEIFDDQFSVERPDGSNFTLKIRSTKLEDSAMYFCASSEVGDNQPQHFGDGTRLSIL.

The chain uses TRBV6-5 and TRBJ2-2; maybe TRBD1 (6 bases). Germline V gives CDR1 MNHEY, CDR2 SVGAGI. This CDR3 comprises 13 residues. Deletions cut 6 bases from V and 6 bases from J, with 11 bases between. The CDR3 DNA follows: TGTGCCAGCAGAAAACAGGGTTCCGGGGAGCTGTTTTTT. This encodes CASRKQGSGELFF.

The CDR3 loop is CATSDQSSSGNTIYF. In DNA, the CDR3 is TGTGCCACCAGTGATCAGTCAAGCTCTGGAAACACCATATATTTT. V gene TRBV24-1 combines with J gene TRBJ1-3; no firm D call. The ends were cut back, 3 bases at V and 0 bases at J, with 8 bases in the middle. Germline V CDR1 and CDR2: KGHDR, SFDVKD. This CDR3 is 15 amino acids long.

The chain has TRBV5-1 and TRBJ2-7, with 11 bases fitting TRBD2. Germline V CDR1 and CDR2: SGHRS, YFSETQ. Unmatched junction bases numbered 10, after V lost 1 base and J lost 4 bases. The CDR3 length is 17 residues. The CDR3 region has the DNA TGCGCCAGCAGCTTGAAGGGTCGGGGGACTAGCGGATACGAGCAGTACTTC. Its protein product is CASSLKGRGTSGYEQYF.

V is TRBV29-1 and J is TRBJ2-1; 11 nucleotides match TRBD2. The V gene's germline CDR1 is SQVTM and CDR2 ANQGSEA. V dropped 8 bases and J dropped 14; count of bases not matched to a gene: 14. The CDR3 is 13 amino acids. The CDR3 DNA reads TGCAGCATCAGACTAGCGGGGACTCCCAGGGAGTTCTTC. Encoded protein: CSIRLAGTPREFF.

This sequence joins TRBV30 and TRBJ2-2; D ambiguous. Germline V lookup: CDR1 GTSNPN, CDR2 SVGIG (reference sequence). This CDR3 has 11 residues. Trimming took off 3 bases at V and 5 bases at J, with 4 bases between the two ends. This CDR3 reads CAWRYTGELFF. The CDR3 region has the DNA TGTGCCTGGAGATATACCGGGGAGCTGTTTTTT.

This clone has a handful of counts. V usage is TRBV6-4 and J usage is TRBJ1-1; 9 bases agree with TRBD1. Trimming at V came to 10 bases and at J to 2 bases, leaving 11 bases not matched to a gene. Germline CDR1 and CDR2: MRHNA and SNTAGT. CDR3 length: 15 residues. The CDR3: CATGTGTGKNTEAFF. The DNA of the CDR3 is TGTGCCACGGGCACCGGGACAGGGAAAAACACTGAAGCTTTCTTT.

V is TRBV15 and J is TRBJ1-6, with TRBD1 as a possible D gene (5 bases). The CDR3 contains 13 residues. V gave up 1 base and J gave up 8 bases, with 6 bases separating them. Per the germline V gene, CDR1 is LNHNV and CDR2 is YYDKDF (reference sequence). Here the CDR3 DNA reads TGTGCCACCAGCAGAGGGGGGGATTCACCCCTCCACTTT. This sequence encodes CATSRGGDSPLHF. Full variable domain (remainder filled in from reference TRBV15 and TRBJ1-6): DAMVIQNPRYQVTQFGKPVTLSCSQTLNHNVMYWYQQKSSQAPKLLFHYYDKDFNNEADTPDNFQSRRPNTSFCFLDIRSPGLGDTAMYLCATSRGGDSPLHFGNGTRLTVT.

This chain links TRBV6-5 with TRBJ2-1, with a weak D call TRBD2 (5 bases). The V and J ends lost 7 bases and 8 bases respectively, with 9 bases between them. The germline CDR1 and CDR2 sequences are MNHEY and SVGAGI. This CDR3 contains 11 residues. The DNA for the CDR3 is TGTGCCAGCAAACTAGGATATGAGCAGTTCTTC. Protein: CASKLGYEQFF.

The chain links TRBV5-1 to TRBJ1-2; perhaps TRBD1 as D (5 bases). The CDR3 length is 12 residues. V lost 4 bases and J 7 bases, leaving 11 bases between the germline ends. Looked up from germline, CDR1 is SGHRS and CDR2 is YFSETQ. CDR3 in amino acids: CASSPNGGGYTF. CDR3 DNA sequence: TGCGCCAGCAGCCCTAACGGGGGTGGCTACACCTTC.

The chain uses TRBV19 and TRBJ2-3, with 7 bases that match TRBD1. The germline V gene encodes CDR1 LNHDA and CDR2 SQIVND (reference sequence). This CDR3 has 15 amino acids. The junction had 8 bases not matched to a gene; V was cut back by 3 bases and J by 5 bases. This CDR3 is CASSILTGSLDTQYF. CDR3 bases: TGTGCCAGTAGTATCTTGACAGGGTCGCTAGATACGCAGTATTTT.

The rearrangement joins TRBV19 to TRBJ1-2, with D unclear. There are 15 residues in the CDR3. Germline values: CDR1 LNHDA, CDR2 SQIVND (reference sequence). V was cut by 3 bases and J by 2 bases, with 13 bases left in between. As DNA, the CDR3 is TGTGCCAGTAGTATCCCCGGAGGCAGCAACTATGGCTACACCTTC. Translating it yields CASSIPGGSNYGYTF.

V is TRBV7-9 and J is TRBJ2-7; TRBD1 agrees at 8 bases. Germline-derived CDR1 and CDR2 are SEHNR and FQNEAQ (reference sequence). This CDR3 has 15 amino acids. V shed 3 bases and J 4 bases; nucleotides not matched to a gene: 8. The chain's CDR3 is CASSFWAGGVYEQYF. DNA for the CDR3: TGTGCCAGCAGCTTCTGGGCAGGGGGCGTTTACGAGCAGTACTTC.

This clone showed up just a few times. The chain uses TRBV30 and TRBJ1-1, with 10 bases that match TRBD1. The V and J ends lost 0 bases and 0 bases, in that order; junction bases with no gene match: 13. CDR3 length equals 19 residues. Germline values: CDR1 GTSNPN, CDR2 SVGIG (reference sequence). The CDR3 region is CAWSVPGTGAMGVNTEAFF. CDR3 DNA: TGTGCCTGGAGTGTCCCGGGGACAGGGGCGATGGGTGTGAACACTGAAGCTTTCTTT.

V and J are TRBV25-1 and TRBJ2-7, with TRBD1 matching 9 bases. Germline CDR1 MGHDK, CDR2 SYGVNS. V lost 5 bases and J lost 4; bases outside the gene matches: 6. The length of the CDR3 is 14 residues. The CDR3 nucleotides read TGTGCCAGCAGTATAGGGACAGGGAGATACGAGCAGTACTTC. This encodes CASSIGTGRYEQYF.